The rows below give T cell receptor beta chains drawn from one sample of a study of blood T cells in healthy people across ages. TCRdb analysed the 5' RACE reads with MiXCR anew, one entry per CDR3 protein. The sample shows approximately 780,000 distinct CDR3 sequences, roughly 25% of them seen only once. Separately, the same data were catalogued under a study of T cells of mothers and their children.

Sequenced: blood. These receptors all stem from a boy aged 5 to 17 in good health. CDR3s leave out the opening cysteine and the closing phenylalanine or tryptophan. Each record gives: J gene, V gene, CDR3 protein.

j_call: TRBJ2-6; v_call: TRBV3-1; cdr3_aa: ASSQRGANVLT
j_call: TRBJ2-5; v_call: TRBV7-9; cdr3_aa: ASSLISVGREQC
j_call: TRBJ1-1; v_call: TRBV6-5; cdr3_aa: ASSRGIISGTEAF
j_call: TRBJ2-3; v_call: TRBV5-1; cdr3_aa: ASSLIAGGSTDTQY
j_call: -; v_call: TRBV12-5; cdr3_aa: ASGLVVGGEQF
j_call: TRBJ2-4; v_call: TRBV28; cdr3_aa: ASTRDNRAGNIQY
j_call: TRBJ1-5; v_call: TRBV5-1; cdr3_aa: ASSLEGRNQPRH
j_call: TRBJ1-2; v_call: TRBV5-1; cdr3_aa: ASSPLQDYGYT
j_call: TRBJ1-1; v_call: TRBV20-1; cdr3_aa: SARDLLGSRPEAF
j_call: -; v_call: TRBV29-1; cdr3_aa: SVLPGQGGETQY
j_call: TRBJ2-3; v_call: TRBV28; cdr3_aa: ASSLLQAGSDTQY
j_call: TRBJ2-4; v_call: TRBV3-1; cdr3_aa: ASSPALAAKNIQY
j_call: TRBJ2-1; v_call: TRBV3-1; cdr3_aa: ASSQGWVPSYNEQF
j_call: TRBJ2-7; v_call: TRBV6-1; cdr3_aa: ASSGSGGEQY
j_call: TRBJ2-2; v_call: TRBV27; cdr3_aa: ASSRFGTPTGELF
j_call: TRBJ1-3; v_call: TRBV12-3/TRBV12-4; cdr3_aa: ASSSPRGVAFGNTIY
j_call: TRBJ2-2; v_call: TRBV7-6; cdr3_aa: ASSASGANTGELF
j_call: TRBJ2-7; v_call: TRBV11-2; cdr3_aa: ASSLAGGRGAVEQY
j_call: TRBJ2-7; v_call: TRBV2; cdr3_aa: ASRIGTSGVQEQY
j_call: TRBJ1-2; v_call: TRBV12-3/TRBV12-4; cdr3_aa: ASSIGTGGFYGYT
j_call: TRBJ1-5; v_call: TRBV28; cdr3_aa: ASGLTGGAGWGNQPQH
j_call: TRBJ2-7; v_call: TRBV10-3; cdr3_aa: ATYMGGPYEQY
j_call: TRBJ2-5; v_call: TRBV7-2; cdr3_aa: ASSLVFRDRGQY
j_call: TRBJ2-1; v_call: TRBV7-9; cdr3_aa: ASSLARGNEQF
j_call: TRBJ2-7; v_call: TRBV7-9; cdr3_aa: ASSLAQGEQY
j_call: TRBJ2-2; v_call: TRBV20-1; cdr3_aa: SAREARGGGSTGELF